The sequence of this T cell receptor (beta chain) was determined in a study of T-cell memory formation after mild COVID-19. V lost 0 bases, J lost 0 bases, and 8 bases lay in between. The CDR3 length is 15 residues. Germline V gene sequence: CDR1 WSHSY, CDR2 SAAADI. In TCRdb, the 5' RACE reads were re-called with MiXCR into one record per CDR3 protein. The sample has roughly 280,000 distinct CDR3 sequences, around 8% seen once. The receptor was isolated from a man between 18 and 29 years old who had mild COVID-19 (a few samples of this study predate the infection). Cell type and time point are not known. The V call is TRBV10-2, the J call TRBJ1-2, with D unclear. Sequencing was done on a sample of PBMCs or a T cell subset sorted from them (not recorded which). The CDR3 DNA sequence: TGCGCCAGCAGTGAGTCTGAGGTTGCTAACTATGGCTACACCTTC. Translation: CASSESEVANYGYTF.